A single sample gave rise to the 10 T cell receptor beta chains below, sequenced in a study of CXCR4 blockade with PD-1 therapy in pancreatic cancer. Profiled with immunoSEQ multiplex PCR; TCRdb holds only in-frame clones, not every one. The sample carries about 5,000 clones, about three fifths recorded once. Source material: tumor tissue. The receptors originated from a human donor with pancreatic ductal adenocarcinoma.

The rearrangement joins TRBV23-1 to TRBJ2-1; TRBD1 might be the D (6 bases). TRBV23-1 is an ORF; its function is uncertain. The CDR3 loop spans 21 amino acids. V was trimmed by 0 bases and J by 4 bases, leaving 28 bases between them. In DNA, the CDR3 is TGCGCCAGCAGTCAATCTGGCGGCGCGGCGGTTTCAGGGGAGCGTTACAATGAGCAGTTCTTC. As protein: CASSQSGGAAVSGERYNEQFF.

The CDR3 reads CASSAFGEHYGYTF. The CDR3 DNA follows: TGTGCCAGCAGTGCGTTCGGGGAACACTATGGCTACACCTTC. This chain links TRBV25-1 with TRBJ1-2; no clear D gene. The V end lost 4 bases, the J end lost 3 bases, and 12 bases lay between the germline ends. The V gene's germline CDR1 is MGHDK and CDR2 SYGVNS. The CDR3 extends over 14 amino acids.

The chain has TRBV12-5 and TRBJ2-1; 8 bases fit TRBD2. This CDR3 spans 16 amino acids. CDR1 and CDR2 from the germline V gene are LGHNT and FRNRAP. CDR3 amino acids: CASTRGSGSSYNEQFF. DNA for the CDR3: TGTGCCAGCACACGCGGGAGCGGGAGCTCCTACAATGAGCAGTTCTTC.

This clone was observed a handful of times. CDR3: CASSLYVQGSYNEQFF. CDR3 sequence (DNA): TGTGCCAGCAGCTTATACGTTCAGGGCTCCTACAATGAGCAGTTCTTC. J is TRBJ2-1 and V is TRBV11-3; maybe TRBD1 (5 bases). The CDR3 covers 16 residues. Per the germline V gene, CDR1 is SGHNT and CDR2 is YENEEA. V lost 2 bases and J lost 0, with 11 bases in between.

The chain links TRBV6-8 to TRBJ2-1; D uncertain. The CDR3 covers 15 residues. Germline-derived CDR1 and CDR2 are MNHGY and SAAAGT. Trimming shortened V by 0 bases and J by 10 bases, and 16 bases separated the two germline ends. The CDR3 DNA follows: TGTGCCAGCAGTTACTCGGTGTTAGCTCCTCGGGAGCAGTTCTTC. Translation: CASSYSVLAPREQFF.

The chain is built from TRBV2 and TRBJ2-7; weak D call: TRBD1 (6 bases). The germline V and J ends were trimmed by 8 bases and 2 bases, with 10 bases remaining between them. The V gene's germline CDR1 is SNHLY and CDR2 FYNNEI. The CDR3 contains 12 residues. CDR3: CASSGQPYEQYF. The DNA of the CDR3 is TGTGCCAGCTCAGGACAGCCCTACGAGCAGTACTTC.

CDR3 DNA sequence: TGTGCCACCAGCAGAGATGGGACGAGTGTCGAGCAGTACTTC. Translating it yields CATSRDGTSVEQYF. This chain connects TRBV15 to TRBJ2-7, with D perhaps being TRBD1 or TRBD2 (5 bases each). The germline V gene encodes CDR1 LNHNV and CDR2 YYDKDF (reference sequence). This CDR3 spans 14 amino acids. V lost 0 bases and J 6 bases, leaving 12 bases between the germline ends.

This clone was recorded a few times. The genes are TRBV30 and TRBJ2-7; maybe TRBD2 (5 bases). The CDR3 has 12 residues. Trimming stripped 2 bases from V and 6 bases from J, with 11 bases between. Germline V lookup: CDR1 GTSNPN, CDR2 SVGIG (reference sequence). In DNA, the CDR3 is TGTGCCTGGAGTTTGGACTGGACCGAGCAGTACTTC. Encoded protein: CAWSLDWTEQYF.

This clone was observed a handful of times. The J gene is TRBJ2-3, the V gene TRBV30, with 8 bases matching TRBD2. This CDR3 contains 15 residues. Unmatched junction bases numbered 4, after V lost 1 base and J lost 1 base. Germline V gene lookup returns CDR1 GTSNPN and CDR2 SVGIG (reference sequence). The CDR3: CAWSAGGPGTDTQYF. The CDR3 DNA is TGTGCCTGGAGTGCGGGAGGGCCGGGCACAGATACGCAGTATTTT.

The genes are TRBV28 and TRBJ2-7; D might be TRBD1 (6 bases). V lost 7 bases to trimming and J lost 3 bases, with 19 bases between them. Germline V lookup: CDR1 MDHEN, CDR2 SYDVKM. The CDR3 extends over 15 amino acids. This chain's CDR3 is CASTRRERGFYEQYF. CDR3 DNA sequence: TGTGCCAGCACCCGAAGAGAGAGGGGGTTCTACGAGCAGTACTTC.